These 28 T cell receptor beta chains share one sample of origin, sequenced in a study of T cells in localized non-small cell lung cancer (TCRdb year 2020). Library prep was done by the immunoSEQ multiplex PCR assay. In its TCRdb copy, this immuneACCESS table keeps in-frame sequences only and misses some clones. Where compared with another copy, unresolved V genes explain less than half of these, and the others have no known cause. This sample lists tens of thousands of clones; approximately 85% were detected once. The ten largest clonotypes hold about 13% of the sample. Material: peripheral blood, obtained before any cancer treatment. Every receptor here comes from a female donor of 60 years or more with stage I lung adenocarcinoma.

J is TRBJ1-6 and V is TRBV7-3, with D possibly TRBD1 on 6 matching bases. CDR3 length equals 12 residues. Trimming removed 3 bases at V and 10 bases at J, with 7 bases between. From germline, CDR1 is SGHTA and CDR2 FQGTGA. In nucleotides, the CDR3 is TGTGCCAGCAGCTTGGGGGCCTCACCCCTCCACTTT. This codes for CASSLGASPLHF.

V gene TRBV7-9 combines with J gene TRBJ1-4; tentatively, D is TRBD1 (5 bases). The germline gives CDR1 SEHNR, CDR2 FQNEAQ (reference sequence). The CDR3 contains 19 residues. The V end was cut by 2 bases, the J end by 8 bases, with 27 bases between. The CDR3 nucleotides are TGTGCCAGCAGCTTAAGACGCGGAGTGACGGGGGTTTCGAGCGAAAAACTGTTTTTT. It encodes CASSLRRGVTGVSSEKLFF.

CDR3 sequence (DNA): TGCGCCAGCAGCCAAGAAGGGCCCCTTAGGGATGGCTACACCTTC. Translation gives CASSQEGPLRDGYTF. The gene calls are TRBV4-1 and TRBJ1-2; D unclear. The CDR3 loop spans 15 amino acids. V lost 0 bases and J 6 bases, leaving 14 bases between the germline ends. Germline loops: CDR1 MGHRA, CDR2 YSYEKL.

This chain connects TRBV12-5 to TRBJ2-7, with D uncertain. In germline, CDR1 is LGHNT, CDR2 FRNRAP. Trimming removed 6 bases at V and 1 base at J, with 13 bases between. This CDR3 spans 14 amino acids. CDR3 nucleotides: TGTGCTAGTGGGAACCTTCCTAGGTCCTACGAGCAGTACTTC. Residues: CASGNLPRSYEQYF.

This clone occurred a few times. The rearrangement links TRBV2 to TRBJ1-6; no clear D gene. The CDR3 has 13 amino acids. Deletions cut 4 bases from V and 11 bases from J, with 12 bases between. Looked up from germline, CDR1 is SNHLY and CDR2 is FYNNEI. CDR3 in DNA: TGTGCCAGCAGTGTTCAGGTGGAAGCACCCCTCCACTTT. It translates to CASSVQVEAPLHF.

The V call is TRBV6-4, the J call TRBJ2-1; 8 nucleotides line up with TRBD2. Germline lookup yields CDR1 MRHNA and CDR2 SNTAGT. Trimming removed 4 bases from V and 12 bases from J; junction bases left unmatched: 11. This CDR3 contains 14 residues. CDR3 bases: TGTGCCAGCAGTGTTCGGGAGGGCCGGGGGGTGCAGTTCTTC. As protein: CASSVREGRGVQFF.

The genes are TRBV5-1 and TRBJ2-7, with 9 bases identical to TRBD1. Germline CDR1 reads SGHRS; CDR2 reads YFSETQ. The CDR3 has 14 residues. V shed 0 bases and J 4 bases; nucleotides not matched to a gene: 2. Here the CDR3 reads CASSLGTGEYEQYF. CDR3 coding DNA: TGCGCCAGCAGCTTGGGGACAGGGGAGTACGAGCAGTACTTC.

This sequence joins TRBV11-2 and TRBJ2-1; D could derive from TRBD1 or TRBD2 (5 bases each). There are 16 residues in the CDR3. V dropped 5 bases and J dropped 0 bases, with 14 bases sitting between them. Germline loops: CDR1 SGHAT, CDR2 FQNNGV. The CDR3 DNA reads TGTGCCAGCAGCACCGGGACGGTAAGCTCCTACAATGAGCAGTTCTTC. Its protein is CASSTGTVSSYNEQFF.

The chain joins TRBV19 to TRBJ1-5; D is ambiguous. The CDR3 loop spans 13 amino acids. The germline V and J ends were trimmed by 5 bases and 7 bases, with 12 bases remaining between them. Germline V gene lookup returns CDR1 LNHDA and CDR2 SQIVND (reference sequence). The CDR3 DNA sequence: TGTGCCAGTAGTCCATGGGGAGGGCAGCCCCAGCATTTT. Translating gives CASSPWGGQPQHF.

This chain connects TRBV19 to TRBJ2-1; 9 bases fit TRBD2. This CDR3 spans 14 amino acids. Per the germline V gene, CDR1 is LNHDA and CDR2 is SQIVND (reference sequence). The V and J ends lost 7 bases and 5 bases, in that order; junction bases with no gene match: 6. The CDR3, as DNA: TGTGCCAGTACTAGCGGGAACAATAACAATGAGCAGTTCTTC. Translation gives CASTSGNNNNEQFF.

V and J are TRBV6-5 and TRBJ2-4; D not resolved. The CDR3 is 11 amino acids. From germline, CDR1 is MNHEY and CDR2 SVGAGI. V lost 4 bases, J lost 4 bases, and 2 bases lay in between. The CDR3 DNA reads as TGTGCCAGCAGTTTTAAAAACATTCAGTACTTC. Translation gives CASSFKNIQYF.

This sequence joins TRBV9 and TRBJ2-5, with a possible D match to TRBD1 (6 bases). Deletions cut 2 bases from V and 4 bases from J, with 9 bases between. CDR1 is SGDLS and CDR2 is YYNGEE in the germline V gene. The CDR3 is 13 amino acids. CDR3 in amino acids: CASSVLDRETQYF. DNA of the CDR3: TGTGCCAGCAGCGTTCTGGACAGAGAGACCCAGTACTTC.

This sequence joins TRBV6-5 and TRBJ2-3; D is possibly TRBD2 (7 bases). Germline CDR1 MNHEY, CDR2 SVGAGI. V was shortened by 6 bases and J by 3 bases, with 13 bases between the two germline ends. There are 14 residues in the CDR3. CDR3 in DNA: TGTGCCAGCAGACTTAAGGGGGGGACAGATACGCAGTATTTT. This codes for CASRLKGGTDTQYF.

On this clone itself: The germline gene is not matched at one end of the junction; a read error may be the cause. The rearrangement links TRBV7-2 to TRBJ2-7, with a tentative D call TRBD2 (5 bases). Germline V lookup: CDR1 SGHTA, CDR2 FQGNSA. CDR3 size: 13 residues. CDR3 region: CASSLAGSHEQYF. CDR3 in DNA: TGTGCCAGCAGCCTAGCTGGTAGTCACGAGCAGTACTTC.

V gene TRBV6-6 combines with J gene TRBJ2-1; possibly TRBD1 for D (6 bases). Trimming pared 6 bases from V and 6 bases from J, leaving 9 bases between. Germline-derived CDR1 and CDR2 are MNHNY and SVGAGI (reference sequence). CDR3 length equals 12 residues. CDR3 bases: TGTGCCAGCAGGGTAGGGGGCAATGAGCAGTTCTTC. Translated, it gives CASRVGGNEQFF.

This clone was recorded once. The chain uses TRBV28 and TRBJ1-4, with D perhaps matching TRBD1 (5 bases). The ends were cut back, 5 bases at V and 5 bases at J, with 15 bases in the middle. This CDR3 is 15 amino acids long. Germline assignment: CDR1 MDHEN and CDR2 SYDVKM. CDR3 nucleotide sequence: TGTGCCAGCAGTCCGCGGGACGGGCTCAATGAAAAACTGTTTTTT. Protein product: CASSPRDGLNEKLFF. The full variable domain, with the rest looked up from reference TRBV28 and TRBJ1-4, is DVKVTQSSRYLVKRTGEKVFLECVQDMDHENMFWYRQDPGLGLRLIYFSYDVKMKEKGDIPEGYSVSREKKERFSLILESASTNQTSMYLCASSPRDGLNEKLFFGSGTQLSVL.

The chain links TRBV2 to TRBJ1-5; no clear D. The CDR3 is 13 amino acids. V was shortened by 1 base and J by 5 bases, with 6 bases between the two germline ends. Germline V gene lookup returns CDR1 SNHLY and CDR2 FYNNEI. CDR3: CASSEEAYQPQHF. The CDR3 nucleotides read TGTGCCAGCAGTGAAGAGGCCTATCAGCCCCAGCATTTT.

The gene calls are TRBV9 and TRBJ2-1; no definite D call. The CDR3 has 17 residues. The V and J ends lost 3 bases and 0 bases respectively, with 16 bases between them. From germline, CDR1 is SGDLS and CDR2 YYNGEE. The CDR3 is CASSAIPLSSSYNEQFF. The CDR3 nucleotides read TGTGCCAGCAGCGCAATCCCCTTATCGAGCTCCTACAATGAGCAGTTCTTC.

V and J are TRBV6-1 and TRBJ2-7; no clear D gene. The germline V and J ends were trimmed by 6 bases and 0 bases, with 15 bases remaining between them. The CDR3 has 15 residues. Per the germline V gene, CDR1 is MNHNS and CDR2 is SASEGT. CDR3 coding DNA: TGTGCCAGCAGAAAAACAGTGCTGGACTCCTACGAGCAGTACTTC. Amino acids: CASRKTVLDSYEQYF.

The chain links TRBV15 to TRBJ2-5; D uncertain. Trimming pared 0 bases from V and 1 base from J, leaving 3 bases between. The CDR3 is made up of 13 amino acids. Germline V gene data show CDR1 as LNHNV and CDR2 as YYDKDF (reference sequence). CDR3 in DNA: TGTGCCACCAGCAGAGATTCCCAAGAGACCCAGTACTTC. Translation gives CATSRDSQETQYF.

The chain recombines TRBV5-4 with TRBJ2-5; weak D call: TRBD1 (5 bases). Trimming took off 0 bases at V and 3 bases at J, with 9 bases between the two ends. This CDR3 region has 14 residues. From germline, CDR1 is SGHNT and CDR2 YYREEE (reference sequence). As DNA, the CDR3 is TGTGCCAGCAGCTTGGCTAGGGGAAAAGAGACCCAGTACTTC. It yields the protein CASSLARGKETQYF.

V usage is TRBV5-4 and J usage is TRBJ1-3, with TRBD1 as a possible D gene (5 bases). The CDR3 runs to 12 residues. Trimming removed 0 bases from V and 12 bases from J, with 10 bases in between. Per the germline V gene, CDR1 is SGHNT and CDR2 is YYREEE (reference sequence). As DNA, the CDR3 is TGTGCCAGCAGCTTGGGACAGCGAGACATATATTTT. Protein: CASSLGQRDIYF.

The CDR3 coding sequence is TGTGCCAGCTCACCCCTCTCTGGGGCCAACGTCCTGACTTTC. It codes for CASSPLSGANVLTF. The chain is built from TRBV18 and TRBJ2-6; D ambiguous. Trimming cost V 3 bases and J 0 bases, with 3 bases left between them. The length of the CDR3 is 14 residues. Looked up from germline, CDR1 is KGHSH and CDR2 is LQKENI.

The chain has TRBV6-5 and TRBJ1-2, with D unresolved. This CDR3 contains 14 residues. V was cut by 2 bases and J by 7 bases, with 14 bases left in between. From germline, CDR1 is MNHEY and CDR2 SVGAGI. The CDR3 spells CASSYHQDRGGYTF. The CDR3 region has the DNA TGTGCCAGCAGTTACCACCAGGATCGCGGTGGCTACACCTTC.

This chain connects TRBV5-1 to TRBJ2-5; 10 nucleotides match TRBD2. This CDR3 has 15 residues. Trimming took 0 bases from V and 5 from J; bases not matched to a gene: 4. From germline, CDR1 is SGHRS and CDR2 YFSETQ. The DNA of the CDR3 is TGCGCCAGCAGCTTGGGGCCAGCGGGAGGGGAGACCCAGTACTTC. Protein product: CASSLGPAGGETQYF.

The J gene is TRBJ1-4, the V gene TRBV5-1, with D possibly matching TRBD1 (6 bases). CDR1 is SGHRS, CDR2 YFSETQ, per germline. The CDR3 covers 14 residues. V was cut by 2 bases and J by 8 bases, with 13 bases left in between. This chain's CDR3 is CASSLGGAEEKLFF. DNA of the CDR3: TGCGCCAGCAGCTTAGGGGGAGCGGAGGAAAAACTGTTTTTT.

The sample holds one count of this clone. The chain employs TRBV19 and TRBJ2-2; a weak D match, TRBD2 (5 bases). CDR3 size: 13 residues. Germline V gives CDR1 LNHDA, CDR2 SQIVND (reference sequence). V lost 5 bases, J lost 6 bases, and 10 bases lay in between. The CDR3 nucleotides read TGTGCCAGTAGTCCTTCGAGGGCCGGGGAGCTGTTTTTT. This sequence encodes CASSPSRAGELFF.

The genes are TRBV19 and TRBJ2-7; TRBD2 is a possible D gene (7 bases). CDR3 length equals 13 residues. Between the trimmed V and J ends, which lost 6 bases and 3 bases, there was a span of 12 bases. Germline assignment: CDR1 LNHDA and CDR2 SQIVND (reference sequence). For the CDR3, the DNA is TGTGCCAGTAGGAACAGGGAGGGCTACGAGCAGTACTTC. This gives the protein CASRNREGYEQYF. The complete variable domain, with remaining parts taken from reference TRBV19 and TRBJ2-7, reads DGGITQSPKYLFRKEGQNVTLSCEQNLNHDAMYWYRQDPGQGLRLIYYSQIVNDFQKGDIAEGYSVSREKKESFPLTVTSAQKNPTAFYLCASRNREGYEQYFGPGTRLTVT.